What follows describes a single T cell receptor beta chain. No antigen is known for it. This sample is drawn from a study of identical twins. Study-level results: Out-of-frame alpha sequences common to twins were enriched for low generation probability. Out-of-frame TCR alpha sharing observed in monozygotic twins exceeded model estimates.

Template switching (which added a universal primer site) was used, and cDNA carried unique molecular identifiers. From the 5' RACE reads, TCRdb called clonotypes with MiXCR, one entry per CDR3 protein. The sample consists of around 570,000 distinct CDR3 sequences, 9% to 10% of them appearing once. Germline assignment: CDR1 SEHNR and CDR2 FQNEAQ (reference sequence). The CDR3 spans 15 residues. The ends were cut back, 1 base at V and 2 bases at J, with 11 bases in the middle. No donor was unhealthy or non-Caucasian. These sequences were also reported in another study, on yellow fever vaccine responses in identical twins.

Sequenced: PBMCs. V and J are TRBV7-9 and TRBJ2-5, with TRBD2 as a possible D gene (6 bases). The source is a woman between 18 and 29 years old in good health. The CDR3 DNA is TGTGCCAGCAGCTTAGATAGCGGTAGGCAAGAGACCCAGTACTTC. Translation gives CASSLDSGRQETQYF.